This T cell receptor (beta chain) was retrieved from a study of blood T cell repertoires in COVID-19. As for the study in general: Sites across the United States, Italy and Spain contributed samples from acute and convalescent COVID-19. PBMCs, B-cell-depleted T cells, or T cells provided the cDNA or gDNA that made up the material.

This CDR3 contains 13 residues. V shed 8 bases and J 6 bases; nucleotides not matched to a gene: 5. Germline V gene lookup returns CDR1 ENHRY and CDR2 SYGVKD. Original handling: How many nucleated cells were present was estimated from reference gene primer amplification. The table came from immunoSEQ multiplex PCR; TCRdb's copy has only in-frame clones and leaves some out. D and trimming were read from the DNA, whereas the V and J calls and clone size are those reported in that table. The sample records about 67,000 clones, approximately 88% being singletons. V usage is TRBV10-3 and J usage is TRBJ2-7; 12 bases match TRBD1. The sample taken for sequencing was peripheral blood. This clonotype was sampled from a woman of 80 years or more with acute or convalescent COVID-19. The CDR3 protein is CAIAGTGGSEQYF. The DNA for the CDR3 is TGTGCCATCGCCGGGACAGGGGGCAGCGAGCAGTACTTC.